This T cell receptor (beta chain) is from a study of CD8 T cells in ankylosing spondylitis. Study findings and constraints: Reports say disease-linked clones showed up significantly more in matched ankylosing spondylitis synovial fluid. A TCR beta motif of under 10 highly homologous variants seemed to mark ankylosing spondylitis blood. Reactive arthritis synovial fluid and blood were previously reported to contain some motif variants.

A note on this clonotype: The antigen is undetermined.

By quantitative 5'-RACE with molecular barcodes, the TCR beta libraries were made. TCRdb itself ran the 5' RACE reads through MiXCR, one entry per CDR3 protein. The sample consists of almost 250,000 distinct CDR3 sequences, roughly 32% of them appearing once. V lost 1 base, J lost 6 bases, and 13 bases lay in between. Germline V lookup: CDR1 SQVTM, CDR2 ANQGSEA. The CDR3 loop spans 14 amino acids. This receptor was taken from a male donor with ankylosing spondylitis or in good health (not recorded which). The specimen sequenced was blood, either unsorted or a sorted T cell fraction (not recorded which). The V call is TRBV29-1, the J call TRBJ2-1; D is possibly TRBD2 (5 bases). The CDR3 spells CSVEGLAGRNEQFF. The CDR3 DNA follows: TGCAGCGTTGAAGGTCTAGCCGGGCGCAATGAGCAGTTCTTC.